Each of the 22 T cell receptor beta chains below was sequenced from the same sample in a study of human T cells and chemical hapten exposure. Indicated time point: patch test 1, 2 weeks after DPC sensitization. Treatment in this sample: therapeutic diphenylcyclopropenone sensitization with weekly scalp DPC. Each CDR3 protein gets one entry after TCRdb re-called the RACE reads with MiXCR. The sample records roughly 180,000 distinct CDR3 sequences, under 25% being singletons. Here the sequenced sample was whole blood, taken in connection with sensitization to the hapten diphenylcyclopropenone (DPC). The source of these receptors is a woman aged 45-65 years with alopecia areata. Some clones in this sample may be carry-over from other donors' samples.

This chain uses TRBV10-2 with TRBJ2-7; 8 positions match TRBD2. The CDR3 has 16 amino acids. Trimming at V came to 2 bases and at J to 2 bases, leaving 8 bases not matched to a gene. CDR1 is WSHSY and CDR2 is SAAADI in the germline V gene. The CDR3, as DNA: TGCGCCAGCAGTGAGCAGACTAGCGCGTTAACCTACGAGCAGTACTTC. Amino acid sequence: CASSEQTSALTYEQYF.

Only a few counts were recorded for this clonotype. CDR3 sequence (DNA): TGCAGCGTTGAAGATCTGGGGGAGCTGGGAACTGGAAACACCATATATTTT. It codes for CSVEDLGELGTGNTIYF. This sequence joins TRBV29-1 and TRBJ1-3; D possibly corresponds to TRBD1 (5 bases). CDR1 and CDR2 from the germline V gene are SQVTM and ANQGSEA. This CDR3 has 17 amino acids. Trimming cost V 0 bases and J 2 bases, with 17 bases left between them.

The table lists this clonotype with a few counts. This chain uses TRBV5-5 with TRBJ2-3; possible D gene TRBD2, 5 bases. The CDR3 loop spans 15 amino acids. Trimming stripped 3 bases from V and 3 bases from J, with 14 bases between. Germline assignment: CDR1 SGHKS and CDR2 YYEKEE (reference sequence). CDR3 residues: CASSSGLGMTDTQYF. The CDR3 region has the DNA TGTGCCAGCAGCTCCGGACTCGGGATGACAGATACGCAGTATTTT.

V gene TRBV29-1 combines with J gene TRBJ2-3, with 15 bases lining up with TRBD2. The CDR3 extends over 14 amino acids. With 4 bases clipped from V and 4 bases from J, the junction kept 0 bases outside the gene matches. Germline V CDR1 and CDR2: SQVTM, ANQGSEA. The CDR3: CSVGTSGRADTQYF. The CDR3 bases are TGCAGCGTTGGGACTAGCGGGAGGGCAGATACGCAGTATTTT.

This clonotype was recorded a few times. V usage is TRBV20-1 and J usage is TRBJ2-1; D might be TRBD1 (5 bases). From germline, CDR1 is DFQATT and CDR2 SNEGSKA (reference sequence). V lost 5 bases to trimming and J lost 0 bases, with 17 bases between them. The CDR3 totals 16 residues. CDR3 in DNA: TGCAGTGCTCCCCGGACAAATGGAAGCTCCTACAATGAGCAGTTCTTC. Its protein is CSAPRTNGSSYNEQFF.

This clonotype was counted ten times or more. The gene calls are TRBV2 and TRBJ1-1; D is unresolved. The germline V gene has CDR1 SNHLY and CDR2 FYNNEI. Trimming stripped 6 bases from V and 1 base from J, with 6 bases between. This CDR3 is 12 amino acids long. Written as DNA, the CDR3 is TGTGCCAGCAGCGTGGGGAACACTGAAGCTTTCTTT. Residues: CASSVGNTEAFF. Variable domain in full (rest from reference TRBV2 and TRBJ1-1): EPEVTQTPSHQVTQMGQEVILRCVPISNHLYFYWYRQILGQKVEFLVSFYNNEISEKSEIFDDQFSVERPDGSNFTLKIRSTKLEDSAMYFCASSVGNTEAFFGQGTRLTVV.

This clonotype has only a few counts. The V call is TRBV10-3, the J call TRBJ1-6; 7 positions agree with TRBD1. From germline, CDR1 is ENHRY and CDR2 SYGVKD. The CDR3 contains 15 residues. With 9 bases clipped from V and 5 bases from J, the junction kept 10 bases outside the gene matches. This CDR3 reads CAIKQGLGNNSPLHF. The DNA for the CDR3 is TGTGCCATTAAACAGGGGTTGGGAAATAATTCACCCCTCCACTTT.

This chain joins TRBV27 and TRBJ1-5, with unresolved D. Germline V gives CDR1 MNHEY, CDR2 SMNVEV (reference sequence). This CDR3 is built from 14 residues. Trimming shortened V by 10 bases and J by 1 base, and 14 bases separated the two germline ends. Here the CDR3 reads CATLLPLSNQPQHF. In nucleotides, the CDR3 is TGTGCCACCCTTCTACCCCTCAGCAATCAGCCCCAGCATTTT.

This clonotype was picked up a small number of times. The CDR3 DNA reads as TGCGCCAGCAGCCCCTCGTCTATGGGGACAATCGTTTACACCTTC. It encodes CASSPSSMGTIVYTF. The chain couples TRBV5-1 to TRBJ1-2; a possible D gene is TRBD1 (6 bases). Germline-derived CDR1 and CDR2 are SGHRS and YFSETQ. Trimming stripped 4 bases from V and 11 bases from J, with 24 bases between. There are 15 residues in the CDR3.

This clonotype was observed a few times. The chain recombines TRBV25-1 with TRBJ2-3; TRBD1 or TRBD2 may be the D gene (6 bases each). CDR1 MGHDK and CDR2 SYGVNS come from the germline V gene. This CDR3 comprises 13 residues. V lost 3 bases, J lost 5 bases, and 9 bases lay in between. Here the CDR3 DNA reads TGTGCCAGCAGTGAGGGGGGCGTAGATACGCAGTATTTT. Protein product: CASSEGGVDTQYF. The whole variable domain, remainder taken from reference TRBV25-1 and TRBJ2-3, is EADIYQTPRYLVIGTGKKITLECSQTMGHDKMYWYQQDPGMELHLIHYSYGVNSTEKGDLSSESTVSRIRTEHFPLTLESARPSHTSQYLCASSEGGVDTQYFGPGTRLTVL.

Here the CDR3 reads CASSSSQGNTQYF. The DNA of the CDR3 is TGTGCCAGCAGTTCGTCACAGGGTAATACGCAGTATTTT. The chain is built from TRBV27 and TRBJ2-3, with D possibly matching TRBD1 (6 bases). This CDR3 comprises 13 residues. Germline CDR1 and CDR2: MNHEY and SMNVEV (reference sequence). The ends were cut back, 4 bases at V and 7 bases at J, with 12 bases in the middle.

V gene TRBV5-1 combines with J gene TRBJ2-1; 7 bases align to TRBD1. CDR1 is SGHRS, CDR2 YFSETQ, per germline. J gave up 8 bases and V 0 bases, and 5 bases lay outside the gene matches. CDR3 length equals 14 residues. The CDR3 sequence: CASSLERGRDEQFF. The CDR3 bases are TGCGCCAGCAGCTTGGAGAGGGGGCGAGATGAGCAGTTCTTC.

This sequence joins TRBV20-1 and TRBJ2-7; no reliable D call. The V end lost 3 bases, the J end lost 9 bases, and 12 bases lay between the germline ends. Germline assignment: CDR1 DFQATT and CDR2 SNEGSKA (reference sequence). CDR3 size: 11 residues. The CDR3 is CSARGWLGQYF. The CDR3 DNA sequence: TGCAGTGCTAGGGGGTGGCTCGGGCAGTACTTC.

This chain uses TRBV7-6 with TRBJ1-1; D might be TRBD1 (5 bases). The CDR3 has 15 residues. Germline CDR1 is SGHVS and CDR2 is FNYEAQ. With 2 bases removed from V and 1 base from J, the gap between germline ends came to 11 bases. CDR3 DNA: TGTGCCAGCAGCTTAAGTGACAGCGCGAACACTGAAGCTTTCTTT. This codes for CASSLSDSANTEAFF.

The V call is TRBV7-3, the J call TRBJ2-1; maybe TRBD2 (6 bases). Deletions cut 1 base from V and 5 bases from J, with 12 bases between. The CDR3 is made up of 15 amino acids. CDR1 and CDR2 (germline): SGHTA, FQGTGA. Here the CDR3 DNA reads TGTGCCAGCAGCTTAAGCGGGACCGTTGACAATGAGCAGTTCTTC. The encoded protein is CASSLSGTVDNEQFF.

The DNA of the CDR3 is TGTGCCAGCAGTTACTCGAGTGGGGCCACCGGGGAGCTGTTTTTT. It translates to CASSYSSGATGELFF. J is TRBJ2-2 and V is TRBV6-2 or TRBV6-3, with D possibly matching TRBD1 (5 bases). The CDR3 sequence is 15 residues long. Trimming removed 0 bases at V and 4 bases at J, with 9 bases between. The germline V gene has CDR1 MNHEY and CDR2 SVGEGT.

This clonotype was detected a few times. The chain is built from TRBV3-1 and TRBJ2-1, with D maybe TRBD2 (6 bases). The CDR3 extends over 15 amino acids. CDR1 is LGHDT and CDR2 is YNNKEL in the germline V gene (reference sequence). V was trimmed by 1 base and J by 6 bases, leaving 13 bases between them. Here the CDR3 reads CASSQGNLGGNEQFF. The CDR3 DNA is TGTGCCAGCAGCCAAGGAAACCTCGGGGGCAATGAGCAGTTCTTC.

This clonotype has a handful of counts. The gene calls are TRBV4-2 and TRBJ1-1; no clear D gene. The CDR3 loop spans 16 amino acids. V was clipped by 9 bases and J by 0 bases, with 20 bases between them. Germline CDR1 and CDR2: LGHNA and YNFKEQ. The CDR3 sequence: CASSTRFRFMNTEAFF. In nucleotides, the CDR3 is TGTGCCAGTTCAACCCGTTTCAGGTTCATGAACACTGAAGCTTTCTTT.

The chain links TRBV11-2 to TRBJ2-7; no definite D call. With 5 bases removed from V and 1 base from J, the gap between germline ends came to 12 bases. The CDR3 spans 14 residues. Germline assignment: CDR1 SGHAT and CDR2 FQNNGV. CDR3 sequence reads: CASSADRHSYEQYF. Written as DNA, the CDR3 is TGTGCCAGCAGCGCCGACCGACATTCCTACGAGCAGTACTTC.

The chain employs TRBV5-4 and TRBJ2-7, with 9 bases matching TRBD2. CDR1 SGHNT and CDR2 YYREEE come from the germline V gene (reference sequence). The CDR3 contains 15 residues. Trimming cost V 3 bases and J 2 bases; bases outside gene matches: 6. The CDR3 nucleotides are TGTGCCAGCAGCTCAGGGACTAGCCGAACCTACGAGCAGTACTTC. Translation gives CASSSGTSRTYEQYF.

This chain uses TRBV29-1 with TRBJ1-1; D is ambiguous. The CDR3 is 12 residues long. The V and J ends lost 4 bases and 0 bases respectively, with 6 bases between them. The germline gives CDR1 SQVTM, CDR2 ANQGSEA. Here the CDR3 DNA reads TGCAGCGTTGTTGGGGTGAACACTGAAGCTTTCTTT. Amino acids: CSVVGVNTEAFF.

There are a few counts of this clonotype. The chain carries TRBV2 and TRBJ2-7, with D uncertain. The V and J ends lost 2 bases and 3 bases respectively, with 8 bases between them. The CDR3 covers 13 residues. Germline-derived CDR1 and CDR2 are SNHLY and FYNNEI. CDR3 DNA sequence: TGTGCCAGCAGTGAACGGATTCTCTACGAGCAGTACTTC. As protein: CASSERILYEQYF.